One sample yielded the 3 T cell receptor beta chains listed below, sequenced in a study of CD8 T cells in Susac syndrome (dated by TCRdb to about 2019). Libraries were prepared through the immunoSEQ multiplex PCR assay. RNA was extracted with the RNeasy kit and roughly 0.45 to 1 ug was reverse transcribed using random hexamers. TCRdb applied fastp at Q25 and MiXCR to the public reads, then kept only in-frame beta chains. Each CDR3 protein appears once, grouped with its most common genes and DNA. Here the sample has some 110,000 distinct CDR3 sequences; around 96% occur a single time. The ten largest clones represent approximately 0.15% of the sample. The sample comprised CD4+ T cells from PBMCs. Receptors were obtained from a human donor with Susac syndrome.

J is TRBJ2-1 and V is TRBV15; TRBD2 matches 15 bases. CDR3 size: 18 residues. Trimming at V came to 1 base and at J to 7 bases, leaving 8 bases not matched to a gene. Looked up from germline, CDR1 is LNHNV and CDR2 is YYDKDF (reference sequence). CDR3 sequence reads: CATSRGGTSGRFGNEQFF. DNA for the CDR3: TGTGCCACCAGCAGAGGGGGGACTAGCGGGAGGTTTGGGAATGAGCAGTTCTTC. The complete variable domain, with remaining parts taken from reference TRBV15 and TRBJ2-1, reads DAMVIQNPRYQVTQFGKPVTLSCSQTLNHNVMYWYQQKSSQAPKLLFHYYDKDFNNEADTPDNFQSRRPNTSFCFLDIRSPGLGDTAMYLCATSRGGTSGRFGNEQFFGPGTRLTVL.

V usage is TRBV11-2 and J usage is TRBJ2-1; the D call may be TRBD1 or TRBD2 (6 bases each). The CDR3 runs 16 residues. The germline V gene has CDR1 SGHAT and CDR2 FQNNGV. Trimming took off 5 bases at V and 2 bases at J, with 16 bases between the two ends. CDR3 nucleotides: TGTGCCAGCAGCCTCAACGGGGGCCGCACCTACAATGAGCAGTTCTTC. Translation gives CASSLNGGRTYNEQFF. Complete variable domain (other parts from reference TRBV11-2 and TRBJ2-1): EAGVAQSPRYKIIEKRQSVAFWCNPISGHATLYWYQQILGQGPKLLIQFQNNGVVDDSQLPKDRFSAERLKGVDSTLKIQPAKLEDSAVYLCASSLNGGRTYNEQFFGPGTRLTVL.

V is TRBV7-8 and J is TRBJ1-2; tentative D call: TRBD1 (6 bases). This CDR3 region has 14 residues. V was clipped by 5 bases and J by 3 bases, with 13 bases between them. The germline V gene encodes CDR1 SGHVS and CDR2 FQNEAQ. This CDR3 is CASSRQEWDYGYTF. The CDR3 DNA follows: TGTGCCAGCAGCCGACAGGAGTGGGACTATGGCTACACCTTC.